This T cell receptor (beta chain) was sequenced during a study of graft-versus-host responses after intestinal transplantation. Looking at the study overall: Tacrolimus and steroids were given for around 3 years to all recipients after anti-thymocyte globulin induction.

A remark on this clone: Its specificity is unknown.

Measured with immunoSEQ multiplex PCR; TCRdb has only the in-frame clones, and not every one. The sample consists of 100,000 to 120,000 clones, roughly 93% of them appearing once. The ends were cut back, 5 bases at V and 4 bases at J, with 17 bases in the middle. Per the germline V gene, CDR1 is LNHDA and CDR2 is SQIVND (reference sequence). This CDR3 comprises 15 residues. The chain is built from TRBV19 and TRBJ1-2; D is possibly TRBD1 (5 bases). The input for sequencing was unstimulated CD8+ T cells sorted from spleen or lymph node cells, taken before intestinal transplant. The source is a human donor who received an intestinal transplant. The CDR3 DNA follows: TGTGCCAGTAGTCCGCGACAGAAAAAAGTCTATGGCTACACCTTC. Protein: CASSPRQKKVYGYTF.